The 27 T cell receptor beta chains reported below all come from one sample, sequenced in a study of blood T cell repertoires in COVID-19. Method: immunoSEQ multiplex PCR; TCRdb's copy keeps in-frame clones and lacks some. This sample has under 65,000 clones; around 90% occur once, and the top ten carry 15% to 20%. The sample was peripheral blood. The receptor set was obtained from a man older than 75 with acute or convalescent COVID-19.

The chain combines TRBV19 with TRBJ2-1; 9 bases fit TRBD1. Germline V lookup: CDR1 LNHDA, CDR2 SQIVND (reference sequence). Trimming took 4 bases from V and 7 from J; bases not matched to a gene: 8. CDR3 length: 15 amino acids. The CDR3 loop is CASSTRDRVTNEQFF. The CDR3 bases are TGTGCCAGTAGTACCAGGGACAGGGTGACTAATGAGCAGTTCTTC.

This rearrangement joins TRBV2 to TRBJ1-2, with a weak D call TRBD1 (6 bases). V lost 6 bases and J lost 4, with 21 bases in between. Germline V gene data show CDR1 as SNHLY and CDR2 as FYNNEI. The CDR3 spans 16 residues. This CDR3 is CASRTPRTDTFYGYTF. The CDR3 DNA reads TGTGCCAGCAGGACCCCGAGGACAGACACCTTCTATGGCTACACCTTC.

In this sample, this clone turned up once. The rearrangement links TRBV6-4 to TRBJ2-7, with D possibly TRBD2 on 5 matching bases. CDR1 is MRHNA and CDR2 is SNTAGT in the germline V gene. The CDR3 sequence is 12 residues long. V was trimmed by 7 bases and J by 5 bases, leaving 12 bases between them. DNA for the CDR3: TGTGCCAGCAACGGGGTCGGGGACGAGCAGTACTTC. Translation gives CASNGVGDEQYF.

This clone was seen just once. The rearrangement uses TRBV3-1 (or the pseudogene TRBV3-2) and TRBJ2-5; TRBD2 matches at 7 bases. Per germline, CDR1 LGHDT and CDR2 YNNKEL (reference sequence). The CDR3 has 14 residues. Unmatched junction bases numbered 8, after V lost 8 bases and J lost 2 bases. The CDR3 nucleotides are TGTGCCAGCGGGAGGGGACGGACACAAGAGACCCAGTACTTC. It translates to CASGRGRTQETQYF.

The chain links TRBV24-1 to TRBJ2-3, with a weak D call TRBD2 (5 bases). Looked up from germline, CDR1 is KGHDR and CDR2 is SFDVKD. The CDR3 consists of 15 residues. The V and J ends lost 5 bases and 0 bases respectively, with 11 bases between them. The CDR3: CATSVRTGSTDTQYF. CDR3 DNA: TGTGCCACCAGTGTCCGTACGGGGAGCACAGATACGCAGTATTTT.

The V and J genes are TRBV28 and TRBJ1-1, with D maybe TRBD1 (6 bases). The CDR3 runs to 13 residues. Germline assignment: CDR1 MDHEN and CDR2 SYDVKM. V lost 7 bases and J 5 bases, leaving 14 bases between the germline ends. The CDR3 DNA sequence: TGTGCCAGCATGGGGGCGGGAGGGACTGAAGCTTTCTTT. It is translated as CASMGAGGTEAFF.

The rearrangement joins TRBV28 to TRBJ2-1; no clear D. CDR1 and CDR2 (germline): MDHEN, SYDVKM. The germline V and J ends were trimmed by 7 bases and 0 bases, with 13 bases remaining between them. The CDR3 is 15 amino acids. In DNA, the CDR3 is TGTGCCAGCAACCCAATATTGAGCTCCTACAATGAGCAGTTCTTC. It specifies CASNPILSSYNEQFF.

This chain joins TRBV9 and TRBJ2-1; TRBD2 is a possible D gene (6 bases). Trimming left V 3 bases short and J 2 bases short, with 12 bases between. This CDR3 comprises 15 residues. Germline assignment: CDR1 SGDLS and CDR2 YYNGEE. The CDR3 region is CASSDGGFTYNEQFF. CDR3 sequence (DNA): TGTGCCAGCAGCGACGGGGGATTTACCTACAATGAGCAGTTCTTC.

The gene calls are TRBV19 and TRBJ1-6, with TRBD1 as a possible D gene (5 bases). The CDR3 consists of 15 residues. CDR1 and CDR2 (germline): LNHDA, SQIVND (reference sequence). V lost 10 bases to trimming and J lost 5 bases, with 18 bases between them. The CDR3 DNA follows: TGTGCCACCACCCAAGGGACGGGAGATAATTCACCCCTCCACTTT. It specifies CATTQGTGDNSPLHF.

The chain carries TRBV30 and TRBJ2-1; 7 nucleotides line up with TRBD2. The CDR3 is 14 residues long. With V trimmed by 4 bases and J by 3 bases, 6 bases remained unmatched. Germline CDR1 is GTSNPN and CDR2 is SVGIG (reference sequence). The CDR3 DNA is TGTGCCTGGACCCGACTAGCTAACTACAATGAGCAGTTCTTC. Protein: CAWTRLANYNEQFF.

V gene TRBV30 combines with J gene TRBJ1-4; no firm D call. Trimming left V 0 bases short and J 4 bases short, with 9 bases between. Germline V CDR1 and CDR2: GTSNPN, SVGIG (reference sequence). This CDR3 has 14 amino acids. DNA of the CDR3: TGTGCCTGGAGTGTTCAACAGTATAATGAAAAACTGTTTTTT. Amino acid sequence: CAWSVQQYNEKLFF.

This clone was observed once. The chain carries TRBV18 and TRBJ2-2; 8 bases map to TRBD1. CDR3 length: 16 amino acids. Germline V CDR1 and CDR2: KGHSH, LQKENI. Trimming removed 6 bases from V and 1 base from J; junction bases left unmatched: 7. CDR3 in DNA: TGTGCCAGCTCGTATCAGGGGGCGCAGAACACCGGGGAGCTGTTTTTT. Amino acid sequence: CASSYQGAQNTGELFF.

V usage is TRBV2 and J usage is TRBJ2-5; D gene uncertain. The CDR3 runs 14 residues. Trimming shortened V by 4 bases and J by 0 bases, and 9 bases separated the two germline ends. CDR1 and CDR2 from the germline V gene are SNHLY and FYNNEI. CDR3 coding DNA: TGTGCCAGCAGTGCCCAGAGGTACCAAGAGACCCAGTACTTC. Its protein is CASSAQRYQETQYF.

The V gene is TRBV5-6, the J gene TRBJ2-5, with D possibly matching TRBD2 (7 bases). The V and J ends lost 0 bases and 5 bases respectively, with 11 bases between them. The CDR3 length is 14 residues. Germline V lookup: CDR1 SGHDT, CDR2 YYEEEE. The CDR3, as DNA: TGTGCCAGCAGCTTGGCGGGGGGCAGGGAGACCCAGTACTTC. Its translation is CASSLAGGRETQYF.

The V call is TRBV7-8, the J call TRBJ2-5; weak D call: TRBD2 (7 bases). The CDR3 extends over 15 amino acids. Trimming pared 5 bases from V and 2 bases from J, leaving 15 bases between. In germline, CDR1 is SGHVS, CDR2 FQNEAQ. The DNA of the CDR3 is TGTGCCAGCAGCAAACTACAGGGACTACAAGAGACCCAGTACTTC. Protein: CASSKLQGLQETQYF.

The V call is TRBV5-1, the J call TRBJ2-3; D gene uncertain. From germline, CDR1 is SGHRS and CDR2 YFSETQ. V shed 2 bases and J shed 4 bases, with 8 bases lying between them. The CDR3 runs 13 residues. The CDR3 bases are TGCGCCAGCAGCTTATCTCTGTCAGATACGCAGTATTTT. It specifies CASSLSLSDTQYF.

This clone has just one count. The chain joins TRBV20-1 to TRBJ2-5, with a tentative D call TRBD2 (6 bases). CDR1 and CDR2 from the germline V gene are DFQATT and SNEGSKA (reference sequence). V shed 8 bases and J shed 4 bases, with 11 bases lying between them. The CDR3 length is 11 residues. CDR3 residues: CSTRRGETQYF. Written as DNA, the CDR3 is TGCAGTACCAGGAGGGGAGAGACCCAGTACTTC.

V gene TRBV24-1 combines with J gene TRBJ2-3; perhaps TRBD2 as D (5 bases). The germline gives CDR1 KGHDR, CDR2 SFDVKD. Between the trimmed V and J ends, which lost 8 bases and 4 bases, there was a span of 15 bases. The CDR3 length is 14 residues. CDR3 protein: CATKAPGGPDTQYF. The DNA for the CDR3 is TGTGCCACCAAGGCCCCAGGAGGCCCAGATACGCAGTATTTT.

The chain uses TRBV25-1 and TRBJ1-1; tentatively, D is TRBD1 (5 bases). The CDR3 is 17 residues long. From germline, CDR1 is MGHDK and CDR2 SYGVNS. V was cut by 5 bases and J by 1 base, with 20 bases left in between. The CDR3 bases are TGTGCCAGCAGTCCTTCTCCTGGAACAGGAGAGAACACTGAAGCTTTCTTT. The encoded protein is CASSPSPGTGENTEAFF.

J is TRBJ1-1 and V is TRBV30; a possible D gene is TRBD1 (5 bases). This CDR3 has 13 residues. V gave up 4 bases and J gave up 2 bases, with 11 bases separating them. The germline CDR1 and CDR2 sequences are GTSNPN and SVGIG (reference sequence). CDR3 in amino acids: CAWTAGGNTEAFF. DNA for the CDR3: TGTGCCTGGACCGCCGGGGGAAACACTGAAGCTTTCTTT.

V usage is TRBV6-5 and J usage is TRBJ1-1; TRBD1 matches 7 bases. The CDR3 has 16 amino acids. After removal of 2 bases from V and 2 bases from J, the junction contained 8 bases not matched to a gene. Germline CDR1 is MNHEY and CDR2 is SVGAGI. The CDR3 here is CASSYGTDRVNTEAFF. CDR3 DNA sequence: TGTGCCAGCAGTTACGGGACCGACAGGGTAAACACTGAAGCTTTCTTT.

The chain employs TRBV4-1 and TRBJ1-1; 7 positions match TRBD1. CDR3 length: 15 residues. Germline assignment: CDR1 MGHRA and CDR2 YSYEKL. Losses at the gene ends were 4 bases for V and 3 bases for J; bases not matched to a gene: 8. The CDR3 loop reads CASSPLTGFDTEAFF. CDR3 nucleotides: TGCGCCAGCAGCCCGTTGACAGGGTTTGACACTGAAGCTTTCTTT.

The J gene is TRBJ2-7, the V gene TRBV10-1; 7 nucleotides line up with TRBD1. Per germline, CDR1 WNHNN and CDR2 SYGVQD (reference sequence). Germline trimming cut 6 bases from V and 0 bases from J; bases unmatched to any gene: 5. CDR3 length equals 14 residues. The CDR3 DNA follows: TGCGCCAGCAGGGACAGGTGCCTCTCCTACGAGCAGTACTTC. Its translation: CASRDRCLSYEQYF.

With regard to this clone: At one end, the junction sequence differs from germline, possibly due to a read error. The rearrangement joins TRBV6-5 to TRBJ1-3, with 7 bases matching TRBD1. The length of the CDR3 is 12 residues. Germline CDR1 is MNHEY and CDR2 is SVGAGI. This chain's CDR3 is CASSHRGTTIYF. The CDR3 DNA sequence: TGTGCCAGCAGTCACAGGGGAACCACCATATATTTT.

CDR3 coding DNA: TGTGCCAGTGGTGATGGGACAGGGAGCTACGAGCAGTACTTC. Protein: CASGDGTGSYEQYF. The chain employs TRBV19 and TRBJ2-7, with 9 bases aligning to TRBD1. The trim removed 8 bases at V and 3 bases at J, leaving 8 bases unmatched. The CDR3 has 14 amino acids. Germline lookup yields CDR1 LNHDA and CDR2 SQIVND (reference sequence). The whole variable domain, filled in from reference TRBV19 and TRBJ2-7, reads DGGITQSPKYLFRKEGQNVTLSCEQNLNHDAMYWYRQDPGQGLRLIYYSQIVNDFQKGDIAEGYSVSREKKESFPLTVTSAQKNPTAFYLCASGDGTGSYEQYFGPGTRLTVT.

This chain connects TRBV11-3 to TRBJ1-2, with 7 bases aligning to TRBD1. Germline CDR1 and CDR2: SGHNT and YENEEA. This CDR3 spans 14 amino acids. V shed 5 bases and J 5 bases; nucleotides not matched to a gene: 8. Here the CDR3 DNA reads TGTGCCAGCAGCCTTAGACAGGGATTGTATGGCTACACCTTC. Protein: CASSLRQGLYGYTF. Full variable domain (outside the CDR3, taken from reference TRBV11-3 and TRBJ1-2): EAGVVQSPRYKIIEKKQPVAFWCNPISGHNTLYWYLQNLGQGPELLIRYENEEAVDDSQLPKDRFSAERLKGVDSTLKIQPAELGDSAVYLCASSLRQGLYGYTFGSGTRLTVV.

The DNA for the CDR3 is TGTGCCAGCAGCCCGGATGCCAGGGGCAATCAGCCCCAGCATTTT. Residues: CASSPDARGNQPQHF. V gene TRBV3-1 (or the pseudogene TRBV3-2) combines with J gene TRBJ1-5, with D possibly TRBD1 on 5 matching bases. Trimming shortened V by 4 bases and J by 2 bases, and 12 bases separated the two germline ends. This CDR3 comprises 15 residues. From germline, CDR1 is LGHDT and CDR2 YNNKEL (reference sequence).